Following are 11 T cell receptor beta chains from one sample sequenced in a study of blood T cells in healthy people across ages. Using a J-beta primer mix together with a sample-barcoded 5' primer, a second PCR was run for about 6 to 11 cycles. TCRdb called the 5' RACE reads again in MiXCR, with one record for every CDR3 protein. The sample lists about 540,000 distinct CDR3 sequences, under 30% occurring once. These data were also filed under a second study, of T cells of mothers and their children.

Sequencing was carried out using blood. The receptors originated from a boy aged 10-17 years in good health.

The chain has TRBV5-1 and TRBJ2-7, with 7 bases identical to TRBD1. The CDR3 runs to 15 residues. From germline, CDR1 is SGHRS and CDR2 YFSETQ. Losses at the gene ends were 0 bases for V and 2 bases for J; bases not matched to a gene: 5. The CDR3 DNA is TGCGCCAGCAGCTTGGCCCGGACAGGTCCCTACGAGCAGTACTTC. This gives the protein CASSLARTGPYEQYF.

The J gene is TRBJ2-7, the V gene TRBV20-1; 8 bases line up with TRBD1. Germline-derived CDR1 and CDR2 are DFQATT and SNEGSKA (reference sequence). The CDR3 covers 13 residues. Trimming cost V 5 bases and J 3 bases; bases outside gene matches: 6. CDR3 sequence: CSAGGTGDYEQYF. The CDR3 DNA reads TGCAGTGCTGGCGGGACAGGAGACTACGAGCAGTACTTC.

The chain carries TRBV12-3 or TRBV12-4 and TRBJ1-5; D remains unclear. V was clipped by 2 bases and J by 5 bases, with 4 bases between them. The CDR3 is 12 amino acids. CDR3 coding DNA: TGTGCCAGCAGTTTACTGGATCAGCCCCAGCATTTT. It yields the protein CASSLLDQPQHF.

The V call is TRBV25-1, the J call TRBJ2-5; D is uncertain. V gave up 2 bases and J gave up 3 bases, with 10 bases separating them. Per the germline V gene, CDR1 is MGHDK and CDR2 is SYGVNS. The CDR3 has 14 amino acids. The CDR3 region has the DNA TGTGCCAGCAGTGAACCCAGTGTGAAAGAGACCCAGTACTTC. The encoded protein is CASSEPSVKETQYF.

The chain employs TRBV20-1 and TRBJ1-6; TRBD1 matches 8 bases. Germline loops: CDR1 DFQATT, CDR2 SNEGSKA (reference sequence). This CDR3 region has 14 residues. V was pared by 4 bases and J by 7 bases, with 6 bases of the junction left unmatched. CDR3: CSATRDRTNSPLHF. The CDR3 DNA reads TGCAGTGCTACCCGGGACAGGACCAATTCACCCCTCCACTTT.

This clonotype was counted only a few times. The chain has TRBV4-1 and TRBJ2-1; the D is unclear. Trimming pared 1 base from V and 6 bases from J, leaving 7 bases between. Germline CDR1 is MGHRA and CDR2 is YSYEKL. The CDR3 has 13 residues. The CDR3, as DNA: TGCGCCAGCAGCCAAGTAGGGATCAATGAGCAGTTCTTC. Residues: CASSQVGINEQFF.

This chain connects TRBV6-6 to TRBJ1-1; 7 nucleotides align to TRBD1. V lost 2 bases, J lost 1 base, and 7 bases stayed unmatched. CDR3 length: 16 residues. CDR1 and CDR2 from the germline V gene are MNHNY and SVGAGI (reference sequence). This CDR3 reads CASSYSTGASNTEAFF. The DNA of the CDR3 is TGTGCCAGCAGTTACAGCACAGGGGCTTCGAACACTGAAGCTTTCTTT.

The chain joins TRBV14 to TRBJ1-2, with D hard to call. V gave up 2 bases and J gave up 4 bases, with 11 bases separating them. The germline CDR1 and CDR2 sequences are SGHDN and FVKESK. CDR3 length equals 14 residues. CDR3 nucleotides: TGTGCCAGCAGCCAATCGCGGACGGGCTATGGCTACACCTTC. As protein: CASSQSRTGYGYTF.

The CDR3 region has the DNA TGTGCCAGCAGCCCTCGGACTCGGATAGCAGATACGCAGTATTTT. Its translation is CASSPRTRIADTQYF. V and J are TRBV3-1 and TRBJ2-3; D might be TRBD2 (5 bases). There are 15 residues in the CDR3. CDR1 is LGHDT and CDR2 is YNNKEL in the germline V gene (reference sequence). Trimming shortened V by 4 bases and J by 4 bases, and 15 bases separated the two germline ends.

This clonotype was counted a few times. The gene calls are TRBV11-2 and TRBJ2-5; D is perhaps TRBD2 (6 bases). Germline-derived CDR1 and CDR2 are SGHAT and FQNNGV. Deletions cut 5 bases from V and 3 bases from J, with 22 bases between. The CDR3 covers 17 residues. This chain's CDR3 is CASSEGFGREYEETQYF. CDR3 in DNA: TGTGCCAGCAGCGAAGGATTTGGGCGGGAATACGAAGAGACCCAGTACTTC.

This clonotype turned up a few times. This chain uses TRBV7-2 with TRBJ2-5; 15 bases align to TRBD2. Gene TRBJ2-1 matches the end of the DNA better, so the J call may be wrong. The CDR3 runs 19 residues. Germline assignment: CDR1 SGHTA and CDR2 FQGNSA. This chain's CDR3 is CASSQRTSGGVVFENEQFF. DNA of the CDR3: TGTGCCAGCAGCCAGAGGACTAGCGGGGGGGTAGTGTTTGAAAATGAGCAGTTCTTC.